The 25 T cell receptor beta chains below come from one sample, sequenced in a study of tumor and adjacent non-tumor tissue in lung cancer (dated by TCRdb to between 2018 and 2020). Libraries were constructed by multiplex PCR. Sequenced on an Illumina HiSeq 2500. TCRbeta libraries were built by three rounds of nested PCR using primers (Table S4), following protocols modified from ARM-PCR. TCRdb reanalyzed the raw reads on its own, using fastp at Q25 for trimming and MiXCR for clone calling, and kept in-frame beta chains. One record per CDR3 amino acid sequence lists the most common genes and DNA. The sample table lists 85,000 or so distinct CDR3 sequences, more than 75% of them with a count of one. Jointly, the top ten make up 20% to 25% of the sample. Bulk unsorted tissue served as the source for RNA extraction, and RNA quality was assessed using a NanoDrop ND-1000 and an Agilent 2100. Distant non-tumor tissue taken more than 3 cm from the tumor edge was used as the normal lung sample.

The specimen sequenced was distant non-tumor lung tissue. These receptors were obtained from a woman aged 45-65 years with non-small cell lung cancer.

Note on this clonotype: The junction and the germline gene differ at one end; a read error may be behind it. This chain connects TRBV4-1 to TRBJ2-3, with D uncertain. Germline CDR1 is MGHRA and CDR2 is YSYEKL. This CDR3 has 14 amino acids. CDR3 sequence: CANSLVGSTDTQYF. CDR3 DNA: TGCGCCAACAGCCTAGTCGGAAGCACAGATACGCAGTATTTT.

Concerning this clonotype: At one boundary the junction diverges from the germline segment, which might be a read error. V gene TRBV11-2 combines with J gene TRBJ2-1; the D gene is possibly TRBD2 (5 bases). The germline V gene encodes CDR1 SGHAT and CDR2 FQNNGV. This CDR3 is 13 amino acids long. The CDR3 DNA sequence: TGTGCCAGCATCCTGGAGTCCTTCGGGGAGCAATTCTTC. As protein: CASILESFGEQFF.

The J gene is TRBJ1-5, the V gene TRBV5-5, with D perhaps matching TRBD1 or TRBD2 (5 bases each). The DNA end is more similar to TRBJ2-3, so the J call may be wrong. Germline values: CDR1 SGHKS, CDR2 YYEKEE (reference sequence). The CDR3 consists of 15 residues. For the CDR3, the DNA is TGTGCCAGCAGTCCGGGGACGGTTCCTAATCAGCCCCAGTATTTT. This codes for CASSPGTVPNQPQYF.

About this clonotype itself: The germline gene is not matched at one end of the junction; a read error may be the cause. The rearrangement joins TRBV6-5 to TRBJ2-1, with D possibly matching TRBD1 (7 bases). The germline gives CDR1 MNHEY, CDR2 SVGAGI. The CDR3 is made up of 14 amino acids. Here the CDR3 DNA reads TGTGCCGGCAGACTAGGGACAGCCTACAATGAGCAGTCCTTC. Protein product: CAGRLGTAYNEQSF.

There are a few counts of this clonotype. A much more abundant neighbour one base away suggests this may be a read error. The rearrangement uses TRBV11-2 and TRBJ1-1, with D perhaps TRBD1 (5 bases). The CDR3 sequence is 14 residues long. Germline-derived CDR1 and CDR2 are SGHAT and FQNNGV. V lost 5 bases, J lost 2 bases, and 12 bases lay in between. CDR3 residues: CASSTPGTNTEAFF. DNA of the CDR3: TGTGCCAGCAGCACTCCCGGGACTAACACTGAAGCTTTCTTT.

Of note for this clonotype: Sequence at one end of the junction differs from germline and may be a read error. The chain carries TRBV20-1 and TRBJ1-1, with D uncertain. This CDR3 has 15 residues. Germline CDR1 is DFQATT and CDR2 is SNEGSKA (reference sequence). DNA of the CDR3: TGCGGTGCTAGATTGGCGATGCCCACCGGCACTGAAGCTTTCTTT. It translates to CGARLAMPTGTEAFF.

This clonotype was observed a few times. Since a much larger clone is just one base distant, this may be a read error. J is TRBJ2-1 and V is TRBV28; D may correspond to TRBD1 or TRBD2 (6 bases each). The CDR3 totals 14 residues. Germline lookup yields CDR1 MDHEN and CDR2 SYDVKM. For the CDR3, the DNA is TGTGCCAGCTACCCCGGGGGCTCCCACAATGAGCAGTTCTTC. This translates into CASYPGGSHNEQFF.

Turning to this clonotype: A much larger clone lies one base from this, so it may be a read error. The CDR3 DNA reads as TGCAGTGTTAGAGATTATTTTCGAGGGACAGGGCGCTCCTACGAGCAGTACTTC. It specifies CSVRDYFRGTGRSYEQYF. The genes are TRBV20-1 and TRBJ2-7; 9 bases line up with TRBD1. The CDR3 runs to 18 residues. CDR1 is DFQATT and CDR2 is SNEGSKA in the germline V gene (reference sequence).

This clonotype was seen repeatedly, ten times or more. This chain joins TRBV1 and TRBJ2-3; the table's D call of TRBD2 was not tested on the DNA. TRBV1 is recorded as a pseudogene. The CDR3 is made up of 15 amino acids. The DNA of the CDR3 is TGCACCAGCAGTAGGGCTAGCGGTAGCACAGATACGCAGTATTTT. It translates to CTSSRASGSTDTQYF.

Remarks on this clonotype: This CDR3 fails to terminate in the conserved phenylalanine or tryptophan, so it likely reflects a read error. The chain joins TRBV19 to TRBJ2-3, with D uncertain. V lost 5 bases, J lost 0 bases, and 9 bases lay in between. The CDR3 is 14 residues long. Germline CDR1 LNHDA, CDR2 SQIVND (reference sequence). Written as DNA, the CDR3 is TGTGCCAGTAGTTCATCCACTAGCACAGATACGCAGTATCTT. It is translated as CASSSSTSTDTQYL.

Of note for this clonotype: This likely comes from a read error, as the CDR3 has no conserved phenylalanine or tryptophan at its end. This chain uses TRBV29-1 with TRBJ1-1; tentative D call: TRBD1 (5 bases). Between the trimmed V and J ends, which lost 7 bases and 0 bases, there was a span of 15 bases. The CDR3 sequence is 14 residues long. Germline V gene sequence: CDR1 SQVTM, CDR2 ANQGSEA. The CDR3 sequence: CSGQGAGVNTEAFL. For the CDR3, the DNA is TGCAGCGGGCAAGGGGCTGGTGTGAACACTGAAGCTTTCCTT.

Comment on this clonotype: A read error is possible here, since a much larger clone lies one base away. This chain connects TRBV6-4 to TRBJ2-1, with 7 bases that match TRBD2. V was clipped by 5 bases and J by 4 bases; unmatched bases: 8. Per germline, CDR1 MRHNA and CDR2 SNTAGT. The CDR3 is 15 amino acids. The CDR3 DNA is TGTGCCAGCAGTCGAAGCGGGATTGGATACAATGAGCAGTTCTTC. It encodes CASSRSGIGYNEQFF.

As to this clonotype: The CDR3 ends on some other residue instead of the conserved phenylalanine or tryptophan, so this is likely a read error. V and J are TRBV11-2 and TRBJ2-3; the D gene is possibly TRBD1 (6 bases). The germline V gene has CDR1 SGHAT and CDR2 FQNNGV. The CDR3 sequence is 15 residues long. CDR3 in DNA: TGTACCAGCAACTTAGGACCCCCAGGGGACCATACGCAGTATTCT. Protein product: CTSNLGPPGDHTQYS.

The gene calls are TRBV10-3 and TRBJ2-1, with unresolved D. Germline CDR1 is ENHRY and CDR2 is SYGVKD. This CDR3 spans 14 amino acids. The V gene lost 10 bases and the J gene lost 0 bases, with 13 bases spanning the gap. This chain's CDR3 is CANFPGGSYNEQFF. The CDR3 DNA is TGTGCCAATTTCCCCGGCGGCTCCTACAATGAGCAGTTCTTC.

The chain combines TRBV24-1 with TRBJ2-1, with 10 bases matching TRBD2. V was clipped by 0 bases and J by 13 bases; unmatched bases: 11. The CDR3 is made up of 16 amino acids. The V gene's germline CDR1 is KGHDR and CDR2 SFDVKD. The CDR3 sequence: CATSDLRTSGTKEQFF. The CDR3 DNA sequence: TGTGCCACCAGTGATTTGAGGACTAGCGGTACGAAAGAACAGTTCTTC.

The chain recombines TRBV20-1 with TRBJ2-7; 8 nucleotides line up with TRBD1. Germline values: CDR1 DFQATT, CDR2 SNEGSKA (reference sequence). There are 14 residues in the CDR3. CDR3 residues: CNAEDREEIYEQYF. The CDR3 DNA follows: TGCAATGCAGAGGACAGGGAGGAAATCTACGAGCAGTACTTC.

Comment on this clonotype: This sequence may be a read error, since a much larger clone differs from it by one base. V is TRBV7-8 and J is TRBJ1-5, with D tentatively TRBD1 (5 bases). The germline V gene encodes CDR1 SGHVS and CDR2 FQNEAQ. V was clipped by 10 bases and J by 11 bases, with 24 bases between them. This CDR3 comprises 14 residues. The CDR3 protein is CANTKGRTLGAQHF. CDR3 coding DNA: TGTGCCAACACTAAGGGACGGACGCTGGGGGCCCAGCATTTT.

The chain carries TRBV29-1 and TRBJ2-1, with D possibly TRBD2 on 6 matching bases. TRBJ2-7 matches the DNA end more closely, so the J call is doubtful. This CDR3 is 15 amino acids long. Germline values: CDR1 SQVTM, CDR2 ANQGSEA. CDR3 loop: CNVELSGSSYNEQYF. The DNA of the CDR3 is TGCAACGTCGAACTGTCCGGGAGCTCCTACAATGAGCAGTACTTC.

To note about this clonotype: This CDR3 is missing its conserved last phenylalanine or tryptophan, likely due to a read error. The chain combines TRBV4-1 with TRBJ2-7; D may match TRBD1 or TRBD2 (5 bases each). CDR3 length equals 15 residues. Per germline, CDR1 MGHRA and CDR2 YSYEKL. CDR3 nucleotide sequence: TGCGCCAGCTGCCAACCCGGGACGAACTCTTACGAGCAGTACTCC. Its translation: CASCQPGTNSYEQYS.

This clonotype was seen only once. Likely a read error: the CDR3 ends without its conserved phenylalanine or tryptophan. V gene TRBV12-3 or TRBV12-4 combines with J gene TRBJ2-7; 7 bases agree with TRBD1. This CDR3 is 15 amino acids long. The CDR3 sequence: CVSSRSPGQNYEQYL. Here the CDR3 DNA reads TGTGTCAGCAGTAGAAGCCCGGGACAGAACTACGAGCAGTACTTA.

A note on this clonotype: At one boundary the junction diverges from the germline segment, which might be a read error. The CDR3 coding sequence is TGTCCCAGTAGCCACCTACGAGGAATACTTCTGAGCACAGATACGCAGTATTTT. Translating it yields CPSSHLRGILLSTDTQYF. The rearrangement links TRBV5-4 to TRBJ2-3; D is unclear. CDR3 length: 18 residues. Per the germline V gene, CDR1 is SGHNT and CDR2 is YYREEE (reference sequence).

With regard to this clonotype: Since no conserved phenylalanine or tryptophan closes the CDR3, a read error is the likely cause. The limits of the CDR3 on the DNA are not certain, so only TCRdb's listed CDR3 is given. The chain recombines TRBV11-2 with TRBJ2-1. The CDR3 sequence runs 8 residues, both termini included. The V gene's germline CDR1 is SGHAT and CDR2 FQNNGV. CDR3 residues: CASSLIDL.

Points on this clonotype: A read error may produce the germline difference seen at one junction end. DNA for the CDR3: TGTGACAGCAGTTCCAAGCGGGACAGGGGCGCGGTTGAGCAGTACTTC. This translates into CDSSSKRDRGAVEQYF. The gene calls are TRBV28 and TRBJ2-7; 10 bases line up with TRBD1. Germline CDR1 and CDR2: MDHEN and SYDVKM. CDR3 size: 16 residues.

About this clonotype: A junction boundary mismatches the germline segment, possibly from a read error. The V call is TRBV11-2, the J call TRBJ1-4; D unresolved. The CDR3 spans 14 residues. The germline V gene has CDR1 SGHAT and CDR2 FQNNGV. This CDR3 is CASGLAWIYEKLFF. CDR3 in DNA: TGTGCCAGCGGCTTAGCATGGATTTATGAAAAACTGTTTTTT.

This clonotype was seen many times. The gene calls are TRBV7-9 and TRBJ1-2; unclear D gene. CDR3 length: 11 residues. Trimming cost V 2 bases and J 8 bases, with 6 bases left between them. Germline V gives CDR1 SEHNR, CDR2 FQNEAQ (reference sequence). The DNA of the CDR3 is TGTGCCAGCAGCTTATCTGGGGGCTACACCTTC. It translates to CASSLSGGYTF.